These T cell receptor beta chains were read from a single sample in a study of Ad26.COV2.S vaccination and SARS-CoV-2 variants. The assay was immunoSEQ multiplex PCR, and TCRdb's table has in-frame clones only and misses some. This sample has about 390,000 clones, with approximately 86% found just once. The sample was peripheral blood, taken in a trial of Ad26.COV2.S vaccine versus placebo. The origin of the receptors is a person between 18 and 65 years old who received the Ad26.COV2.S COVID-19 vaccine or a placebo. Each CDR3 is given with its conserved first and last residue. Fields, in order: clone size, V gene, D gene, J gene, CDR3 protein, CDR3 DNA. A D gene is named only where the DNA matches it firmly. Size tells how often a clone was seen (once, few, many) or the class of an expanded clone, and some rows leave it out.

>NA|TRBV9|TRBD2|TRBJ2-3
CASSVDVGGVNTDTQYF
TGTGCCAGCAGCGTAGACGTCGGGGGGGTAAACACAGATACGCAGTATTTT
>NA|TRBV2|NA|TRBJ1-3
CASSGGDSGNTIYF
TGTGCCAGCAGTGGCGGAGACTCTGGAAACACCATATATTTT
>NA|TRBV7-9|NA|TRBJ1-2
CASDFNYGYTF
TGTGCCAGCGATTTTAACTATGGCTACACCTTC
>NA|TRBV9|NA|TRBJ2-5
CASSPMGVETQYF
TGTGCCAGCAGCCCGATGGGGGTTGAGACCCAGTACTTC
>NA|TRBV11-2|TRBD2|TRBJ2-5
CASSFAGDTQYF
TGTGCCAGCAGCTTCGCGGGGGACACCCAGTACTTC
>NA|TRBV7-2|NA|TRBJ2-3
CASRKRGTADTQYF
TGTGCCAGCAGAAAAAGGGGTACGGCAGATACGCAGTATTTT
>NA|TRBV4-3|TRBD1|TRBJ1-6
CASSQLMGQSNSPLHF
TGCGCCAGCAGCCAACTTATGGGACAGAGCAATTCACCCCTCCACTTT
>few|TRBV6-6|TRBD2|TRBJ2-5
CASSYATSRETQYF
TGTGCCAGCAGTTATGCGACTAGCAGAGAGACCCAGTACTTC
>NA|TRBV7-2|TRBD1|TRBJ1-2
CASSVGQGPRGYTF
TGTGCCAGCAGCGTCGGACAGGGTCCGCGGGGCTACACCTTC
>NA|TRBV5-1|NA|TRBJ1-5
CASSPTQPQHF
TGCGCCAGCAGCCCTACTCAGCCCCAGCATTTT
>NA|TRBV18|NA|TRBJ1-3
CASWTGGTGNTIYF
TGTGCCAGCTGGACCGGTGGTACTGGAAACACCATATATTTT
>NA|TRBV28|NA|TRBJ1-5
CASRFREVYQPQHF
TGTGCCAGCAGATTCAGGGAGGTTTATCAGCCCCAGCATTTT
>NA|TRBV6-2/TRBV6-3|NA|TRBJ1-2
CASSHRVGYGYTF
TGTGCCAGCAGCCACCGGGTAGGGTATGGCTACACCTTC